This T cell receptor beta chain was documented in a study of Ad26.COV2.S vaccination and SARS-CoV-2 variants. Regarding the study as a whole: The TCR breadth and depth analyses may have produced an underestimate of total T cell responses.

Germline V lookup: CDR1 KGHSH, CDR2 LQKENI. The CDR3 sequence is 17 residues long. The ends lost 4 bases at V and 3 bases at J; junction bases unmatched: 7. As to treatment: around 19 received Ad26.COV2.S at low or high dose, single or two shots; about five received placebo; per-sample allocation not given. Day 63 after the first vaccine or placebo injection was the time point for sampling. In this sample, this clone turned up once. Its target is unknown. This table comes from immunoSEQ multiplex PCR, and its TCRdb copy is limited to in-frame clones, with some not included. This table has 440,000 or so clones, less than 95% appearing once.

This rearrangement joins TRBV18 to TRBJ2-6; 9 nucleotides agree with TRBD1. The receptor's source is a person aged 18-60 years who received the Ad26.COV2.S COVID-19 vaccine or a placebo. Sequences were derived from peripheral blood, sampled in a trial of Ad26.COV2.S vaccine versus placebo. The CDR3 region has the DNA TGTGCCAGCTCACTCGGACAGGGGCCGGGTGGGGCCAACGTCCTGACTTTC. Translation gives CASSLGQGPGGANVLTF.